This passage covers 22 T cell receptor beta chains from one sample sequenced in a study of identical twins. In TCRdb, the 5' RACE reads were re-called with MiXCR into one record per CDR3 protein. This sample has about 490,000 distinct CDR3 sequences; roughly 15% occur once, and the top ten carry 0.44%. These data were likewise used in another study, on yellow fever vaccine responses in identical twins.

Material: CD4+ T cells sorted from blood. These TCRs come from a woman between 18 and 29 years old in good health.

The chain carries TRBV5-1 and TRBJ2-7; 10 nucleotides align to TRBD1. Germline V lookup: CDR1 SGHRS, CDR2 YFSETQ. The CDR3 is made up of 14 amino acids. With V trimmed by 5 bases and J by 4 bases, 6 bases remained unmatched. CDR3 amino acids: CASSFPGQGYEQYF. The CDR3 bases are TGCGCCAGCAGTTTTCCGGGACAGGGGTACGAGCAGTACTTC.

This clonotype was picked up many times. This CDR3 reads CASSQDRLNTEAFF. As DNA, the CDR3 is TGTGCCAGCAGTCAGGACAGGTTGAACACTGAAGCTTTCTTT. This chain joins TRBV14 and TRBJ1-1, with 7 bases aligning to TRBD1. This CDR3 spans 14 amino acids. V trimming: 6 bases; J trimming: 0 bases; junction bases outside the gene matches: 4. Per the germline V gene, CDR1 is SGHDN and CDR2 is FVKESK.

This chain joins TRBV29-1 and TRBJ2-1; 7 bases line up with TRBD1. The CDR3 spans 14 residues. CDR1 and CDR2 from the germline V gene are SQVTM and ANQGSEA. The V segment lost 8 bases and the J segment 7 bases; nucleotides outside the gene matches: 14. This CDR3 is CSTYNRGTSNEQFF. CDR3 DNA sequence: TGCAGCACCTATAACAGGGGAACCTCTAATGAGCAGTTCTTC.

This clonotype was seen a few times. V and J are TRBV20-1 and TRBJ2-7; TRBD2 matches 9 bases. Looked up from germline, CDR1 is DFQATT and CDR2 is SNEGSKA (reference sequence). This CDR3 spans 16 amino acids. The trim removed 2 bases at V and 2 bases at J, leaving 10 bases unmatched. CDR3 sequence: CSARPLRTSVPYEQYF. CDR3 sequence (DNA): TGCAGTGCTAGACCCCTTAGGACTAGCGTTCCCTACGAGCAGTACTTC.

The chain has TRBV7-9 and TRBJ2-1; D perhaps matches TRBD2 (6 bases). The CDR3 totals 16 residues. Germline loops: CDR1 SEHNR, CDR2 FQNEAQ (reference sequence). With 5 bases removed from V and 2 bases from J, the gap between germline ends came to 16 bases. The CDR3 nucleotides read TGTGCCAGCAGCCCAACCTACACTAGCACCTACAATGAGCAGTTCTTC. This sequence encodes CASSPTYTSTYNEQFF.

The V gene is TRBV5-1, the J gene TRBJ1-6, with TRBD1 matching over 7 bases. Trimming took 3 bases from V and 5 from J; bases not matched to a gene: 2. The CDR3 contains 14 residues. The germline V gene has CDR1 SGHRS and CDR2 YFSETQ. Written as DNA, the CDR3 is TGCGCCAGCAGCTATGGACAGGATAATTCACCCCTCCACTTT. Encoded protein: CASSYGQDNSPLHF.

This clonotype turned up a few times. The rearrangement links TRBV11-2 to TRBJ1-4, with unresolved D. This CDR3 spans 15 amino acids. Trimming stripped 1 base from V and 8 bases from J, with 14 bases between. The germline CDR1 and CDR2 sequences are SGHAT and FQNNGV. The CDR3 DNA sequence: TGTGCCAGCAGCTTAGGGTTCCAGGCTTTCGAAAAACTGTTTTTT. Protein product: CASSLGFQAFEKLFF.

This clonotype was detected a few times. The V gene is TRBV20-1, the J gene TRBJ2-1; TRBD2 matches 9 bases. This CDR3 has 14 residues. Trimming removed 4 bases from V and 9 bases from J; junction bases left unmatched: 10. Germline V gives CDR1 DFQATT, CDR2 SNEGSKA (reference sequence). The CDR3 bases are TGCAGTGCTACTGCTAGCGGGACCCTCTCTGAGCAGTTCTTC. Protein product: CSATASGTLSEQFF.

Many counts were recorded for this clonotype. The CDR3 reads CSAGSSGAYNEQFF. As DNA, the CDR3 is TGCAGTGCCGGATCTAGCGGCGCCTACAATGAGCAGTTCTTC. The gene calls are TRBV20-1 and TRBJ2-1, with 7 positions matching TRBD2. The CDR3 is 14 amino acids. Germline CDR1 reads DFQATT; CDR2 reads SNEGSKA (reference sequence). V dropped 6 bases and J dropped 2; count of bases not matched to a gene: 7.

The CDR3 loop reads CASSLSIQGKETQYF. CDR3 coding DNA: TGTGCCAGCAGCTTATCAATCCAGGGGAAAGAGACCCAGTACTTC. The chain is built from TRBV12-3 or TRBV12-4 and TRBJ2-5; tentative D call: TRBD1 (6 bases). The CDR3 is 15 amino acids. Deletions cut 6 bases from V and 3 bases from J, with 17 bases between.

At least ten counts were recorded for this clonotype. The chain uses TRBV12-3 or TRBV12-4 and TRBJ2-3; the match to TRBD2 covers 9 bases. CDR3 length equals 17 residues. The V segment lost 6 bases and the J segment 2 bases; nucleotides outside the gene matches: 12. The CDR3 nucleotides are TGTGCCAGCAGCCACTTTGGTACTAGCGGGTCCACAGATACGCAGTATTTT. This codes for CASSHFGTSGSTDTQYF.

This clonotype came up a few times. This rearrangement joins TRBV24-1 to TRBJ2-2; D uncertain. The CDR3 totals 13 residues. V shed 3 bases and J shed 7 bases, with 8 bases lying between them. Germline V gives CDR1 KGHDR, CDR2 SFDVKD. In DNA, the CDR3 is TGTGCCACCAGTGATGGTGGAATCGGGGAGCTGTTTTTT. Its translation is CATSDGGIGELFF.

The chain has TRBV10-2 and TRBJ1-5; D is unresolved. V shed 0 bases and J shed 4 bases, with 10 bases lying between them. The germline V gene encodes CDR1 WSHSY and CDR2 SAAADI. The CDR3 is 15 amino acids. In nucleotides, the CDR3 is TGCGCCAGCAGTGAGTCGAGTCGTAGAAATCAGCCCCAGCATTTT. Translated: CASSESSRRNQPQHF.

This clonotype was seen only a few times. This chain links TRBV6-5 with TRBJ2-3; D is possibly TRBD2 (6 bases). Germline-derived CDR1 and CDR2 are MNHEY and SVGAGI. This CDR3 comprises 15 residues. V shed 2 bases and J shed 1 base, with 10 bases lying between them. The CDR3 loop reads CASSYGGARTDTQYF. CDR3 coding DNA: TGTGCCAGCAGTTACGGAGGGGCCCGCACAGATACGCAGTATTTT.

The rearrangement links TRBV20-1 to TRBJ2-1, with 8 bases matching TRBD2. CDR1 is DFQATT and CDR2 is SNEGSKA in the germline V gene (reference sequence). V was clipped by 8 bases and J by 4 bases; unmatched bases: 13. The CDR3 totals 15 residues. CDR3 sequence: CSYDPGLESYNEQFF. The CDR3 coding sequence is TGCAGTTATGATCCGGGACTAGAGTCTTACAATGAGCAGTTCTTC.

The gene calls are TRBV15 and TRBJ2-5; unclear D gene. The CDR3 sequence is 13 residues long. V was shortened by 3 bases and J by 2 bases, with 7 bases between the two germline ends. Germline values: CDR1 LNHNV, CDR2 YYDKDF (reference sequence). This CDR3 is CATSRGQQETQYF. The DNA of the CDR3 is TGTGCCACCAGCAGGGGTCAACAAGAGACCCAGTACTTC.

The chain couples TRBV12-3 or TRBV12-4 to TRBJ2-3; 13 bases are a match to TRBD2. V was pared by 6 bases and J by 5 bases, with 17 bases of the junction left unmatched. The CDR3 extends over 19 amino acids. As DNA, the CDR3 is TGTGCCAGCAGACTTCAAGGGCCCGGGACTAGCGGGACCAGAGATACGCAGTATTTT. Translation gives CASRLQGPGTSGTRDTQYF.

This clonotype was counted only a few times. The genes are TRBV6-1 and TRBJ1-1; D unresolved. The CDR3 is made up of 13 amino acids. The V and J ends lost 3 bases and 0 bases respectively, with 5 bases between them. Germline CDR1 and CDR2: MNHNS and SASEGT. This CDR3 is CASSDMVNTEAFF. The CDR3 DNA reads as TGTGCCAGCAGTGATATGGTGAACACTGAAGCTTTCTTT.

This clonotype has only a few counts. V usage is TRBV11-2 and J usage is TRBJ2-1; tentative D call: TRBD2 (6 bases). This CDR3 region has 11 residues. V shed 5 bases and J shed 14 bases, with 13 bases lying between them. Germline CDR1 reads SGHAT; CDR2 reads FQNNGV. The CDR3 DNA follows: TGTGCCAGCAGCACCGGGAGCCCTAAGTTCTTC. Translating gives CASSTGSPKFF.

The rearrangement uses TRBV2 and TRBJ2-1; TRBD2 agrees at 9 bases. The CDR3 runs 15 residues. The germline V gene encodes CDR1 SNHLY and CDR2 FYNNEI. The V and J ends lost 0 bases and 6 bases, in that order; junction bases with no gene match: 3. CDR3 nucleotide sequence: TGTGCCAGCAGTGAAGCGGCACTAGCGGGCAATGAGCAGTTCTTC. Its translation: CASSEAALAGNEQFF.

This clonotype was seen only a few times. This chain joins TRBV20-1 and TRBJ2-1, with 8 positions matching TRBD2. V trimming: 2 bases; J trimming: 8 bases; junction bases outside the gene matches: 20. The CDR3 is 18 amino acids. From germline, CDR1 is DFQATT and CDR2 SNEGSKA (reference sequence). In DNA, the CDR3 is TGCAGTGCTAGACCCTCGCCGGGACTAGAGGGCCGTAGATATGAGCAGTTCTTC. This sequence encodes CSARPSPGLEGRRYEQFF.

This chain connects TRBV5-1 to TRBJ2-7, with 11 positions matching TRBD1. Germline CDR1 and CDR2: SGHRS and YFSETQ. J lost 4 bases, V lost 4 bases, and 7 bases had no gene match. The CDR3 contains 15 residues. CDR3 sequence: CASSRSGQGAYEQYF. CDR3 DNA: TGCGCCAGCAGCCGTTCCGGACAGGGGGCTTACGAGCAGTACTTC.